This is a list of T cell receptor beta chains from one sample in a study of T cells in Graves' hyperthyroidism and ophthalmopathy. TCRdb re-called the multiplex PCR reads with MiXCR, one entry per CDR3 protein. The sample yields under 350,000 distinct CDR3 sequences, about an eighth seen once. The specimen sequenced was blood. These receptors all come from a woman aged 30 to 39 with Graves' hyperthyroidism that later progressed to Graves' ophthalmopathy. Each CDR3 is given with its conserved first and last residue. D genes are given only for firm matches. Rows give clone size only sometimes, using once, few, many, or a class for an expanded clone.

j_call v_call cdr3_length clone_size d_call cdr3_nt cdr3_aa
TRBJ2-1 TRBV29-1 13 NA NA TGCAGCGCCCAGGGGAGCGGGATGGTTGAGCAGTTCTTC CSAQGSGMVEQFF
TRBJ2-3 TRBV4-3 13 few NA TGCGCCAGCAGCCAAGATTTCAGGGATACGCAGTATTTT CASSQDFRDTQYF
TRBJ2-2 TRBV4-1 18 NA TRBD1 TGCGCCAGCAGCCAAGAAGGACAGGGTGGGCCTAACACCGGGGAGCTGTTTTTT CASSQEGQGGPNTGELFF
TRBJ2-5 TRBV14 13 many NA TGTGCCAGCAGCCAGGGCAGAGAAGGGACCCAGTACTTC CASSQGREGTQYF
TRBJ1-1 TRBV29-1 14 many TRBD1 TGCAGCGTTGTTCTTCGGGACAGGGTAACTGAAGCTTTCTTT CSVVLRDRVTEAFF
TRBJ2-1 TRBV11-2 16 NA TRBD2 TGTGCCAGCAGTTTTTTAAGGACTAGCTCTTACAATGAGCAGTTCTTC CASSFLRTSSYNEQFF
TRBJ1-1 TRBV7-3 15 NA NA TGTGCCAGCAGAGGGGAAAGGCCCTGGGACACTGAAGCTTTCTTT CASRGERPWDTEAFF
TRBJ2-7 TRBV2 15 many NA TGTGCCAGCAGCCACGGTCCGGGGTTTTCCTACGAGCAGTACTTC CASSHGPGFSYEQYF
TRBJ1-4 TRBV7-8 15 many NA TGTGCCAGCAGCGTGCGGGACACGATTAATGAAAAACTGTTTTTT CASSVRDTINEKLFF
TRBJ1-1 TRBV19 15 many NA TGTGCCGTCCAGGCCCCCGGGACGGGGAACACTGAAGCTTTCTTT CAVQAPGTGNTEAFF
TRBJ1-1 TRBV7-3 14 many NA TGTGCCAGCAGCCCTGGCGGGATGGGGGCTGAAGCTTTCTTT CASSPGGMGAEAFF
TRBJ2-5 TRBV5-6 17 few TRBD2 TGTGCCAGCAGCCCAAGACTAGCGACCGGGTCCAGGGAGACCCAGTACTTC CASSPRLATGSRETQYF
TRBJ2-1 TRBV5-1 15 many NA TGCGCCAGCAGCCCAAGACAGGCGGGCTACAATGAGCAGTTCTTC CASSPRQAGYNEQFF
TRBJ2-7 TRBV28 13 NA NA TGTGCCAGCAGTTTATCCGGGGCGGGGGAGCAGTACTTC CASSLSGAGEQYF
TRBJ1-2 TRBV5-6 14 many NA TGTGCCAGCAGCTTAACTGGACTTAACTATGGCTACACCTTC CASSLTGLNYGYTF
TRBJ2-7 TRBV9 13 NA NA TGTGCCAGCAGCGTGGGGGGCAGGGACGAGCAGTACTTC CASSVGGRDEQYF
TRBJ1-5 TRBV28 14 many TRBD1 TGTGCCAGCAGTGGGACAGGGGCGAATCAGCCCCAGCATTTT CASSGTGANQPQHF
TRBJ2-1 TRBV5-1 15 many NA TGCGCCAGCAGCACTTCCCTGGACTCCTACAATGAGCAGTTCTTC CASSTSLDSYNEQFF
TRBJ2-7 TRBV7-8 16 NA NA TGTGCCAGCAGCTCAAGCCTGAGGGGGAGGGTGCGCGAGCAGTACTTC CASSSSLRGRVREQYF
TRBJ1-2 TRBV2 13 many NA TGTGCCAGCAGGCCACAGGCTAACTATGGCTACACCTTC CASRPQANYGYTF
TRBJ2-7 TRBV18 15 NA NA TGTGCCAGCTCACGCGGACAGTCGCCCTCCTACGAGCAGTACTTC CASSRGQSPSYEQYF
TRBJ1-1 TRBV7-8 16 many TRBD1 TGTGCCAGCAGCGCCCCAGGGGGCGCGGGGGACACTGAAGCTTTCTTT CASSAPGGAGDTEAFF
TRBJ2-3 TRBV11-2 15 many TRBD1 TGTGCCAGCAGCTTAGAAGGGGGCGGCACAGATACGCAGTATTTT CASSLEGGGTDTQYF
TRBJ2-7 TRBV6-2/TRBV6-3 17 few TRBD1 TGTGCCAGCAGTTACTCAACCGGGACAGGGACCTCCTACGAGCAGTACTTC CASSYSTGTGTSYEQYF
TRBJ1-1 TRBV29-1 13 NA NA TGCAGCGCCCTGGAGGGTCGGTTGACTGAAGCTTTCTTT CSALEGRLTEAFF
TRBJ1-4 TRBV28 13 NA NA TGTGCCAGCAGTTGGGACTCTAATGAAAAACTGTTTTTT CASSWDSNEKLFF
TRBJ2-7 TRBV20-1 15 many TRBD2 TGCAGTGCTAGATCTTCGACTAGCGGGACGTACGAGCAGTACTTC CSARSSTSGTYEQYF
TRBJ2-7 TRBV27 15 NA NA TGTGCCAGCAGTTTATCAGGGACACCATCCTACGAGCAGTACTTC CASSLSGTPSYEQYF